The rows below give T cell receptor beta chains drawn from one sample of a study of shared clonotypes between healthy human individuals. The repertoire was sequenced with immunoSEQ multiplex PCR; TCRdb's copy has only in-frame clones and lacks some. Here the sample spans about 2.4 million clones, 85% to 95% being singletons. The sample was naive CD4+ T cells sorted from blood. Receptor source: a man aged 18 to 30 in good health. Each CDR3 is given with its conserved first and last residue. The D gene is left open where the match is weak. Expanded clones get a size class; other rows say once, few or many, or leave the size out.

clone size | J gene | D gene | V gene | CDR3 protein | CDR3 DNA
NA | TRBJ2-5 | TRBD2 | TRBV7-6 | CASSNLAGGPETQYF | TGTGCCAGCAGCAATCTAGCGGGGGGGCCGGAGACCCAGTACTTC
NA | TRBJ2-3 | NA | TRBV6-1 | CASSEMIRQSTDTQYF | TGTGCCAGCAGTGAAATGATAAGGCAGTCTACAGATACGCAGTATTTT
NA | TRBJ1-5 | NA | TRBV6-1 | CAIQGYRLTQPQHF | TGTGCCATTCAGGGTTATCGATTAACACAGCCCCAGCATTTT
NA | TRBJ2-7 | TRBD1 | TRBV9 | CASSVGDRGYYEQYF | TGTGCCAGCAGCGTAGGGGACAGGGGTTATTACGAGCAGTACTTC
NA | TRBJ1-2 | TRBD1 | TRBV27 | CASSLRQGAPYGYTF | TGTGCCAGCAGTTTAAGGCAGGGGGCACCCTATGGCTACACCTTC
NA | TRBJ1-3 | NA | TRBV18 | CASSHLTVNSGNTIYF | TGTGCCAGCTCACACCTGACAGTGAACTCTGGAAACACCATATATTTT
NA | TRBJ1-1 | NA | TRBV29-1 | CSDNTGTEAFF | TGCAGCGATAACACGGGCACTGAAGCTTTCTTT
NA | TRBJ1-2 | NA | TRBV9 | CASSVAMDSGGYTF | TGTGCCAGCAGCGTAGCTATGGACAGTGGGGGCTACACCTTC
NA | TRBJ2-1 | NA | TRBV19 | CASSITGVAYNEQFF | TGTGCCAGTAGTATTACGGGAGTCGCCTACAATGAGCAGTTCTTC
NA | TRBJ2-7 | TRBD1 | TRBV28 | CASTFRDRGYYEQYF | TGTGCCAGCACCTTCCGGGACAGGGGTTACTACGAGCAGTACTTC
NA | TRBJ1-1 | NA | TRBV4-1 | CASSPKGMDSEAFF | TGCGCCAGCAGCCCTAAGGGGATGGACAGTGAAGCTTTCTTT
NA | TRBJ1-5 | NA | TRBV9 | CASSVGQDPYSNQPQHF | TGTGCCAGCAGCGTAGGACAGGACCCCTATAGCAATCAGCCCCAGCATTTT
NA | TRBJ2-3 | TRBD2 | TRBV10-1 | CASSESVGGGPTDTQYF | TGCGCCAGCAGTGAGTCTGTTGGCGGGGGTCCCACAGATACGCAGTATTTT
NA | TRBJ1-5 | NA | TRBV19 | CASSTREGKVLGNQPQHF | TGTGCCAGTAGTACCAGGGAGGGGAAGGTGTTGGGCAATCAGCCCCAGCATTTT
few | TRBJ1-1 | TRBD1 | TRBV7-3 | CASSLKGTGTEAFF | TGTGCCAGCAGCTTAAAGGGGACAGGCACTGAAGCTTTCTTT
NA | TRBJ2-2 | NA | TRBV29-1 | CSVDSRGGAGELFF | TGCAGCGTTGACTCCAGGGGAGGGGCCGGGGAGCTGTTTTTT
NA | TRBJ2-5 | NA | TRBV7-2 | CASSFYGNQETQYF | TGTGCCAGCAGCTTCTACGGGAACCAAGAGACCCAGTACTTC
NA | TRBJ2-1 | NA | TRBV5-4 | CASSSAGPNNEQFF | TGTGCCAGCAGCTCCGCGGGACCAAACAATGAGCAGTTCTTC
NA | TRBJ1-1 | NA | TRBV6-5 | CASSYSAGIQYTEAFF | TGTGCCAGCAGTTACTCGGCAGGGATTCAGTACACTGAAGCTTTCTTT
NA | TRBJ2-7 | NA | TRBV15 | CATSRDSESYEQYF | TGTGCCACCAGCAGAGATTCAGAAAGCTACGAGCAGTACTTC
NA | TRBJ2-2 | NA | TRBV6-5 | CASSYYGGTGELFF | TGTGCCAGCAGTTACTACGGGGGCACCGGGGAGCTGTTTTTT
NA | TRBJ1-2 | NA | TRBV11-2 | CASSQQAYGYTF | TGTGCCAGCAGCCAACAGGCTTATGGCTACACCTTC
once | TRBJ2-7 | NA | TRBV2 | CASSLDRFYEQYF | TGTGCCAGCAGTCTAGACAGGTTCTACGAGCAGTACTTC
few | TRBJ1-1 | NA | TRBV29-1 | CSVKEGLNTEAFF | TGCAGCGTTAAAGAGGGATTGAACACTGAAGCTTTCTTT
NA | TRBJ2-3 | TRBD2 | TRBV10-3 | CAIARTSVTDTQYF | TGTGCCATCGCCCGGACTAGCGTGACAGATACGCAGTATTTT
NA | TRBJ1-5 | NA | TRBV18 | CASSPPGGDQPQHF | TGTGCCAGCTCACCACCGGGGGGCGATCAGCCCCAGCATTTT
NA | TRBJ1-4 | NA | TRBV5-5 | CASSLRGGWNEKLFF | TGTGCCAGCAGCTTAAGGGGCGGCTGGAATGAAAAACTGTTTTTT
NA | TRBJ1-6 | NA | TRBV7-8 | CASSSLGQSRNSPLHF | TGTGCCAGCAGCTCCCTAGGACAGTCTCGCAATTCACCCCTCCACTTT
NA | TRBJ1-5 | TRBD1 | TRBV6-5 | CASSTRTGNQPQHF | TGTGCCAGCAGCACCCGGACAGGGAATCAGCCCCAGCATTTT
NA | TRBJ1-3 | NA | TRBV2 | CASSAGGNTIYF | TGTGCCAGCAGTGCAGGGGGAAACACCATATATTTT
NA | TRBJ1-6 | NA | TRBV5-1 | CASSLASGNNSPLHF | TGCGCCAGCAGCTTGGCGTCAGGGAATAATTCACCCCTCCACTTT
NA | TRBJ2-5 | NA | TRBV4-1 | CASSQGRVSAEQETQYF | TGCGCCAGCAGCCAAGGGAGGGTTAGCGCCGAACAAGAGACCCAGTACTTC
NA | TRBJ1-1 | NA | TRBV27 | CASSSWGLGTEAFF | TGTGCCAGCAGCTCTTGGGGGCTTGGCACTGAAGCTTTCTTT
NA | TRBJ2-3 | TRBD1 | TRBV11-2 | CASSTGGDTQYF | TGTGCCAGCAGCACAGGGGGAGATACGCAGTATTTT
NA | TRBJ2-3 | TRBD2 | TRBV7-9 | CASSLELAGVTDTQYF | TGTGCCAGCAGCTTAGAGCTAGCGGGAGTCACAGATACGCAGTATTTT